The clone carrying this T cell receptor (beta chain) was counted ten times or more. Its antigen is as yet unknown. Under the authors' procedure: About 97,000 TCRs per sample was the median, with a range of about 20,000 to 700,000. TCRdb independently ran MiXCR on the RACE reads; one entry per CDR3 protein. TCRdb's processing, not the authors' own work, is the source of the V and J calls. This table has some 81,000 distinct CDR3 sequences, roughly 7.9% appearing once. Germline CDR1 is MNHNS and CDR2 is SASEGT. Trimming stripped 8 bases from V and 7 bases from J, with 15 bases between. The CDR3 consists of 14 residues. These data come from a study of human T cells and chemical hapten exposure. General study findings and limits: With regard to DPC sensitization, TCRs above 1 in 1000 frequency did not change.

Time point defined: healthy volunteer bleed at 6 weeks. It was from unfractionated whole blood that total RNA was extracted. The sequence came from a female donor in good health. Some clones in this sample may be carry-over from other donors' samples. The V and J genes are TRBV6-1 and TRBJ1-6; D call uncertain. The sample consisted of whole blood. In DNA form, the CDR3 reads TGTGCCAGCTATCAGAGAGACGAGAATTCACCCCTCCACTTT. Its protein is CASYQRDENSPLHF.